Presented here are 12 T cell receptor beta chains from one specimen sequenced in a study of blood T cell repertoires in COVID-19. Data came from immunoSEQ multiplex PCR; TCRdb stores just in-frame clones and leaves some out. The repertoire consists of 79,000 or so clones, with around 88% occurring once and the leading ten covering 18%. Sample: peripheral blood. These receptors all stem from a human donor in a cohort sampled during active COVID-19.

The rearrangement uses TRBV5-5 and TRBJ2-5; 10 bases match TRBD1. V gave up 4 bases and J gave up 2 bases; unmatched junction bases: 14. CDR1 is SGHKS, CDR2 YYEKEE, per germline (reference sequence). The CDR3 is 18 amino acids. The CDR3 nucleotides are TGTGCCAGCAGCCCCCGACCGAGACAGGGGGCTTGGCAAGAGACCCAGTACTTC. The encoded protein is CASSPRPRQGAWQETQYF.

V is TRBV2 and J is TRBJ2-2, with TRBD1 as a possible D gene (6 bases). This CDR3 spans 15 amino acids. Trimming shortened V by 7 bases and J by 7 bases, and 19 bases separated the two germline ends. The germline gives CDR1 SNHLY, CDR2 FYNNEI. As DNA, the CDR3 is TGTGCCAGCACGGACAGTTCCGGAACCCTCGGGGAGCTGTTTTTT. It encodes CASTDSSGTLGELFF.

This clone was recorded a few times. The chain recombines TRBV11-3 with TRBJ1-2, with D tentatively TRBD1 (6 bases). The germline V gene has CDR1 SGHNT and CDR2 YENEEA. The ends were cut back, 0 bases at V and 4 bases at J, with 9 bases in the middle. CDR3 length equals 14 residues. As DNA, the CDR3 is TGTGCCAGCAGCTTAGACGGACAGCTCTATGGCTACACCTTC. Translation: CASSLDGQLYGYTF.

The chain couples TRBV3-1 (or the pseudogene TRBV3-2) to TRBJ2-1; D gene unclear. The CDR3 has 15 amino acids. Germline CDR1 is LGHDT and CDR2 is YNNKEL (reference sequence). V was cut by 0 bases and J by 0 bases, with 6 bases left in between. Here the CDR3 DNA reads TGTGCCAGCAGCCAAGATCGTAGCTCCTACAATGAGCAGTTCTTC. This translates into CASSQDRSSYNEQFF.

The chain has TRBV2 and TRBJ2-1, with a possible D match to TRBD2 (7 bases). The V and J ends lost 2 bases and 4 bases respectively, with 12 bases between them. Germline V gene sequence: CDR1 SNHLY, CDR2 FYNNEI. The CDR3 covers 15 residues. The CDR3 reads CASSELAGAYNEQFF. In DNA form, the CDR3 reads TGTGCCAGCAGTGAATTGGCGGGGGCTTACAATGAGCAGTTCTTC. Looking up the rest from reference TRBV2 and TRBJ2-1 gives the full variable domain: EPEVTQTPSHQVTQMGQEVILRCVPISNHLYFYWYRQILGQKVEFLVSFYNNEISEKSEIFDDQFSVERPDGSNFTLKIRSTKLEDSAMYFCASSELAGAYNEQFFGPGTRLTVL.

J is TRBJ1-6 and V is TRBV7-9, with 8 bases identical to TRBD1. Losses at the gene ends were 1 base for V and 11 bases for J; bases not matched to a gene: 4. CDR1 and CDR2 (germline): SEHNR, FQNEAQ (reference sequence). The CDR3 loop spans 14 amino acids. In DNA, the CDR3 is TGTGCCAGCAGCTTAGGACAGGGGATGCCACCCCTCCACTTT. Translated: CASSLGQGMPPLHF. Complete variable domain (other parts from reference TRBV7-9 and TRBJ1-6): DTGVSQNPRHKITKRGQNVTFRCDPISEHNRLYWYRQTLGQGPEFLTYFQNEAQLEKSRLLSDRFSAERPKGSFSTLEIQRTEQGDSAMYLCASSLGQGMPPLHFGNGTRLTVT.

The chain couples TRBV7-2 to TRBJ2-7; D is perhaps TRBD1 (6 bases). The CDR3 loop spans 15 amino acids. Germline V lookup: CDR1 SGHTA, CDR2 FQGNSA. V lost 3 bases, J lost 0 bases, and 12 bases lay in between. The CDR3 DNA reads TGTGCCAGCAGCTTGGGCAGGGGTCTCTCCTACGAGCAGTACTTC. Its translation is CASSLGRGLSYEQYF.

The chain recombines TRBV28 with TRBJ2-4; TRBD2 agrees at 10 bases. Germline V gives CDR1 MDHEN, CDR2 SYDVKM. The trim removed 2 bases at V and 7 bases at J, leaving 8 bases unmatched. The CDR3 spans 16 residues. DNA of the CDR3: TGTGCCAGCAGTTTAAGACAAGCGGGAGGGCGGAACATTCAGTACTTC. Protein product: CASSLRQAGGRNIQYF.

The chain employs TRBV4-1 and TRBJ1-2; the match to TRBD1 covers 7 bases. Germline V CDR1 and CDR2: MGHRA, YSYEKL. J was trimmed by 8 bases and V by 4 bases; bases with no gene match: 7. This CDR3 region has 13 residues. The CDR3 loop reads CASSPTGSQGYTF. CDR3 DNA: TGCGCCAGCAGCCCGACAGGGTCGCAGGGCTACACCTTC.

The chain couples TRBV5-1 to TRBJ2-5, with D hard to call. The CDR3 has 13 amino acids. The V end lost 0 bases, the J end lost 1 base, and 4 bases lay between the germline ends. Germline CDR1 SGHRS, CDR2 YFSETQ. CDR3 DNA sequence: TGCGCCAGCAGCTTGGACAGCCAAGAGACCCAGTACTTC. The encoded protein is CASSLDSQETQYF.

J is TRBJ2-7 and V is TRBV28, with D possibly matching TRBD2 (7 bases). The V and J ends lost 0 bases and 2 bases respectively, with 11 bases between them. The CDR3 consists of 15 residues. Germline CDR1 MDHEN, CDR2 SYDVKM. CDR3 sequence reads: CASSLWGGATYEQYF. CDR3 nucleotide sequence: TGTGCCAGCAGTTTATGGGGGGGGGCTACCTACGAGCAGTACTTC.

The CDR3 DNA is TGCGCCAGCAGCCCTGGACTAACTAGCACAGATACGCAGTATTTT. This encodes CASSPGLTSTDTQYF. The rearrangement joins TRBV5-1 to TRBJ2-3; TRBD2 is a possible D gene (6 bases). Germline V gives CDR1 SGHRS, CDR2 YFSETQ. The CDR3 covers 15 residues. The ends were cut back, 4 bases at V and 0 bases at J, with 12 bases in the middle.